A selection of T cell receptor beta chains follows, all from one sample in a study of T-cell memory formation after mild COVID-19. In TCRdb, the 5' RACE reads were re-called with MiXCR into one record per CDR3 protein. The sample lists roughly 150,000 distinct CDR3 sequences, almost 25% occurring once. The sequenced sample was PBMCs or a T cell subset sorted from them (not recorded which). These receptors originate from an adult woman who had mild COVID-19 (a few samples of this study predate the infection). Cell type and time point are not known. Both conserved end residues are part of each CDR3. D genes are given only for firm matches. Rows give clone size only sometimes, using once, few, many, or a class for an expanded clone.

CDR3aa | CDR3nt | j_gene | d_gene | v_gene | abundance
CASRKGFSGETQYF | TGTGCCAGCCGGAAGGGATTCTCCGGGGAGACCCAGTACTTC | TRBJ2-5 | NA | TRBV27 | NA
CAWLGSSGEETQYF | TGTGCCTGGCTGGGATCTAGCGGTGAAGAGACCCAGTACTTC | TRBJ2-5 | TRBD2 | TRBV30 | few
CASSLGTEGETQYF | TGTGCCAGCAGTTTAGGGACAGAAGGAGAGACCCAGTACTTC | TRBJ2-5 | NA | TRBV12-3/TRBV12-4 | NA
CASSPPGYSNQPQHF | TGTGCCAGCAGTCCCCCGGGGTATAGCAATCAGCCCCAGCATTTT | TRBJ1-5 | NA | TRBV6-2/TRBV6-3 | NA
CASSQYAGGETEAFF | TGTGCCAGCAGCCAATACGCAGGGGGCGAGACTGAAGCTTTCTTT | TRBJ1-1 | TRBD1 | TRBV14 | few
CATSHMRAAYNEQFF | TGTGCCACCAGCCATATGAGGGCAGCCTACAATGAGCAGTTCTTC | TRBJ2-1 | NA | TRBV24-1 | few
CAISPGTGGGKLFF | TGTGCCATCAGTCCCGGGACGGGAGGTGGAAAACTGTTTTTT | TRBJ1-4 | NA | TRBV10-3 | NA
CASSIGTVQAFF | TGTGCCAGTAGTATCGGGACAGTGCAAGCTTTCTTT | TRBJ1-1 | TRBD1 | TRBV19 | few
CASRLTGQGAKNIQYF | TGTGCCAGTCGCCTGACGGGACAGGGAGCCAAAAACATTCAGTACTTC | TRBJ2-4 | TRBD1 | TRBV19 | NA
CASSASVATGANVLTF | TGTGCCAGCAGCGCCTCGGTAGCGACTGGGGCCAACGTCCTGACTTTC | TRBJ2-6 | NA | TRBV9 | NA
CAISGTSGVSYNEQFF | TGTGCCATCAGTGGGACTAGCGGGGTCTCCTACAATGAGCAGTTCTTC | TRBJ2-1 | TRBD2 | TRBV10-3 | NA
CASSSNKEGRGHYEQYF | TGTGCCAGCAGCTCTAACAAGGAGGGACGAGGACACTACGAGCAGTACTTC | TRBJ2-7 | NA | TRBV21-1 | many
CAIPRSYSFTDTQYF | TGTGCCATACCGAGGAGTTACTCCTTCACAGATACGCAGTATTTT | TRBJ2-3 | NA | TRBV7-9 | few
CARSSTGTGLFNEQFF | TGTGCCAGAAGCAGCACCGGGACAGGTCTCTTCAATGAGCAGTTCTTC | TRBJ2-1 | TRBD1 | TRBV5-4 | NA
CATSRGAETQYF | TGTGCCACCAGCAGAGGGGCAGAGACCCAGTACTTC | TRBJ2-5 | NA | TRBV15 | NA
CASSEAPPGEIGNEQFF | TGTGCCAGCAGTGAGGCGCCTCCGGGAGAGATCGGGAATGAGCAGTTCTTC | TRBJ2-1 | NA | TRBV6-1 | few
CASSFNEGLFVSPLHF | TGTGCCAGCAGCTTTAACGAGGGGCTTTTCGTCTCACCCCTCCACTTT | TRBJ1-6 | NA | TRBV27 | few